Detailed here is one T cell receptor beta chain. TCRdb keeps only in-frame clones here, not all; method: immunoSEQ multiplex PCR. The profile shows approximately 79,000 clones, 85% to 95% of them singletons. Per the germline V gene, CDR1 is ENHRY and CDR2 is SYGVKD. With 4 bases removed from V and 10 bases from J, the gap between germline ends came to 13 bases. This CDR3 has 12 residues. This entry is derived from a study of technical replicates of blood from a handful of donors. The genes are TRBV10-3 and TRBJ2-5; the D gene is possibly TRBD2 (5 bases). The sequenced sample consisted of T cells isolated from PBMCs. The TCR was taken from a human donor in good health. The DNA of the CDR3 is TGTGCCATCAGTGGTCCAGCCGGGGACCAGTACTTC. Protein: CAISGPAGDQYF.